The entry below gives a single TCR beta chain sequence along with its context. This clonotype was counted a few times. Which antigen it targets is not known. Qualities for individual bases were not recorded, and no much larger clone is one base off. This record belongs to a study of early T cells in non-severe SARS-CoV-2 infection (dated by TCRdb to the early 2020s). With regard to the full study: Because TCR sequencing was done on bulk RNA from unsorted whole blood, the alpha and beta chains could not be paired.

What the work shows at the level of the full study, not this receptor alone: VDJdb matching was skewed toward anti-spike CD8 responses and likely underestimated virus-specific expansions by missing private and CD4 specificities.

This was a case-control study nested in a cohort of healthcare workers in London, UK, who had nasopharyngeal swab PCR tests and blood samples taken every week. Healthcare workers were recruited between 23 and 31 March 2020, during the week of the UK lockdown, and were followed weekly for up to about 15 weeks. The library was prepared using 5' RACE. Instrument on record: NextSeq 500. In the TCR library protocol, unique molecular identifiers were attached to individual cDNA molecules to correct for PCR bias and sequencing error. TCR alpha and beta chains were both sequenced, and the abundances of alpha and beta sequences in each sample were closely correlated with each other. As for the original processing: Decombinator V4 was used to annotate TCR sequences for V gene, J gene and CDR3. Expanded TCRs were defined as changing significantly between any two time points under a Poisson model with p below 0.0001. TCR abundances were normalised to the total number of TCRs sequenced per sample and expressed as counts per million. VDJdb, accessed 1 November 2021, was searched for CMV, EBV and SARS-CoV-2 annotated TCRs, with TCRs annotated for multiple antigens excluded. TCRdb reworked the public reads: Q25 trimming with fastp, MiXCR clone assembly, productive beta chains retained. Each entry merges the rows of one CDR3 protein and shows their most common DNA and genes. These V and J calls rely on TCRdb rather than the paper's analysis. In this sample the table shows approximately 81,000 distinct CDR3 sequences, about 13% of which occur a single time. Together, the top ten hold approximately 6% of the sample.

This sequence originates from an adult who was a healthcare worker with PCR-confirmed SARS-CoV-2 infection or an uninfected control (not recorded which). The material sequenced was whole blood.

Read as DNA, the sequence is TGTGCCAGCAGTGGGGACAGGGTCAAGTTCTTC. This yields the protein CASSGDRVKFF. Rearrangement joined TRBV2 to TRBJ2-1, and 9 junctional nucleotides match TRBD1. CDR1 and CDR2, looked up from the germline V gene, are SNHLY and FYNNEI. Here V drops 4 bases and J drops 14 bases, and the junction holds 3 bases not matched to any gene. Measured from the cysteine to the phenylalanine, the CDR3 is 11 residues long. This entry keeps only the CDR3 DNA: 33 bases, framed from base 1.